This T cell receptor beta chain emerged from a study of glioma-infiltrating T cells. TCR alpha and beta CDR3 regions were amplified from RNA using iRepertoire nested multiplex PCR. TCRdb analysed the multiplex PCR reads with MiXCR anew, one entry per CDR3 protein. The table lists about 130,000 distinct CDR3 sequences, around 23% of them singletons. On this clonotype: An end of the junction does not agree with germline; a read error may underlie this.

Sequenced: glioma tissue, nonneoplastic brain tissue, or PBMCs (not recorded which). This TCR was recovered from a human donor with low-grade glioma or glioblastoma, undergoing nonglioma brain surgery, or in good health (not recorded which).

CDR3 DNA: TGCGTCAGCAGCCAGAGGGTCCTATTTGGAGAGACCCAGTACTTC. This translates into CVSSQRVLFGETQYF. The rearrangement uses TRBV4-1 and TRBJ2-5, with D maybe TRBD2 (5 bases). The CDR3 sequence is 15 residues long. Per germline, CDR1 MGHRA and CDR2 YSYEKL.